Presented here are 15 T cell receptor beta chains from one specimen sequenced in a study of human T cells and chemical hapten exposure. TCRdb re-called the RACE reads with MiXCR, one entry per CDR3 protein. Of roughly 98,000 distinct CDR3 sequences listed, 12% were seen once; the top ten hold 2% to 2.5%. Time point described: patch test 1, 2 weeks after DPC sensitization. The treatment was: therapeutic diphenylcyclopropenone sensitization with weekly scalp DPC. Material: whole blood, obtained in connection with sensitization to the hapten diphenylcyclopropenone (DPC). These receptors were obtained from a woman in her thirties or forties with alopecia areata. Some clones in this sample may be carry-over from other donors' samples.

A few counts support this clonotype. The chain employs TRBV29-1 and TRBJ1-2; tentatively, D is TRBD1 (6 bases). CDR1 is SQVTM, CDR2 ANQGSEA, per germline. The CDR3 contains 14 residues. Trimming pared 1 base from V and 0 bases from J, leaving 9 bases between. In DNA, the CDR3 is TGCAGCGTTGAAGCCCGGACAGCTAACTATGGCTACACCTTC. The encoded protein is CSVEARTANYGYTF.

Only a few counts were recorded for this clonotype. This chain uses TRBV7-9 with TRBJ2-7; D may be TRBD2 (5 bases). The CDR3 spans 15 residues. V shed 6 bases and J shed 3 bases, with 18 bases lying between them. Germline CDR1 is SEHNR and CDR2 is FQNEAQ (reference sequence). CDR3 coding DNA: TGTGCCAGCAGTCGGCAGGCAGAGGGAAACTACGAGCAGTACTTC. Translated, it gives CASSRQAEGNYEQYF.

This clonotype occurred a few times. The V and J genes are TRBV6-2 or TRBV6-3 and TRBJ1-4; unclear D gene. V lost 7 bases to trimming and J lost 0 bases, with 6 bases between them. CDR3 length: 13 amino acids. Germline V gene lookup returns CDR1 MNHEY and CDR2 SVGEGT. The CDR3 DNA reads as TGTGCCAGCAAATGGTCAACTAATGAAAAACTGTTTTTT. This encodes CASKWSTNEKLFF.

About this clonotype: The junction does not match germline at one end; this may be a read error. V gene TRBV25-1 combines with J gene TRBJ2-1, with D maybe TRBD1 (5 bases). The germline V gene encodes CDR1 MGHDK and CDR2 SYGVNS. This CDR3 has 16 amino acids. CDR3 protein: CASSEYGRGTYDEQFF. DNA of the CDR3: TGTGCCAGCAGTGAATATGGTAGGGGCACCTACGATGAGCAGTTCTTC.

The sample holds many counts of this clonotype. The rearrangement links TRBV28 to TRBJ1-5; TRBD1 is a possible D gene (5 bases). Germline CDR1 and CDR2: MDHEN and SYDVKM. This CDR3 is 13 amino acids long. V lost 6 bases and J 6 bases, leaving 12 bases between the germline ends. DNA for the CDR3: TGTGCCAGCAGCACATCCGGGGGTCAGCCCCAGCATTTT. Amino acids: CASSTSGGQPQHF.

This clonotype was seen only a few times. The V and J genes are TRBV20-1 and TRBJ2-1, with TRBD2 matching over 10 bases. Looked up from germline, CDR1 is DFQATT and CDR2 is SNEGSKA (reference sequence). V gave up 3 bases and J gave up 8 bases; unmatched junction bases: 7. The CDR3 is made up of 14 amino acids. CDR3 coding DNA: TGCAGTGCTAGGTCCGGGACTAGCGTCCATGAGCAGTTCTTC. This gives the protein CSARSGTSVHEQFF.

This clonotype was seen only a few times. The chain's CDR3 is CSGGGSYEQYF. The CDR3 bases are TGCAGCGGAGGAGGCTCCTACGAGCAGTACTTC. The chain employs TRBV29-1 and TRBJ2-7; the D gene is possibly TRBD2 (5 bases). V gave up 7 bases and J gave up 0 bases, with 7 bases separating them. The CDR3 is 11 amino acids. The germline V gene has CDR1 SQVTM and CDR2 ANQGSEA.

This clonotype was observed at least ten times. The chain links TRBV21-1 to TRBJ2-7; the tabulated D call, TRBD2, remains unverified against the DNA. TRBV21-1 has pseudogene status. The CDR3 contains 15 residues. DNA of the CDR3: TGTGCCAGCAACACCTCCTGCGGGTTGGCCTACGAGCAGTACTTC. Protein sequence: CASNTSCGLAYEQYF.

This clonotype has just a few counts. The gene calls are TRBV12-3 or TRBV12-4 and TRBJ2-7, with TRBD1 matching 9 bases. J lost 5 bases, V lost 3 bases, and 8 bases had no gene match. This CDR3 is 15 amino acids long. The CDR3 nucleotides are TGTGCCAGCAGTTTTGCCGGGACAGGGAACCACGAGCAGTACTTC. It codes for CASSFAGTGNHEQYF.

This rearrangement joins TRBV3-1 to TRBJ2-6; 9 bases align to TRBD1. The CDR3 covers 18 residues. The germline gives CDR1 LGHDT, CDR2 YNNKEL (reference sequence). Trimming removed 3 bases from V and 3 bases from J; junction bases left unmatched: 9. Here the CDR3 reads CASSQVPGQGGGANVLTF. The CDR3 region has the DNA TGTGCCAGCAGCCAGGTCCCGGGACAGGGAGGTGGGGCCAACGTCCTGACTTTC.

This clonotype was seen ten or more times. CDR3 DNA sequence: TGTGCCAGCAGTTTAGGAGGGGTCTATGGCTACACCTTC. It codes for CASSLGGVYGYTF. This chain links TRBV12-3 or TRBV12-4 with TRBJ1-2; weak D call: TRBD1 (5 bases). Trimming pared 1 base from V and 4 bases from J, leaving 7 bases between. The CDR3 contains 13 residues.

The genes are TRBV7-2 and TRBJ2-3, with D perhaps assigned TRBD1 or TRBD2 (5 bases each). This CDR3 contains 15 residues. Trimming took 3 bases from V and 0 from J, leaving 10 bases between them. The V gene's germline CDR1 is SGHTA and CDR2 FQGNSA. The CDR3 region is CASSLGDHSTDTQYF. CDR3 coding DNA: TGTGCCAGCAGCTTGGGGGACCACAGCACAGATACGCAGTATTTT.

This clonotype has a count of ten or more. CDR3 nucleotide sequence: TGTGCCAGCAGTCAAGGACTAGCGGGAGGTTTGCAGTATTTT. This encodes CASSQGLAGGLQYF. The chain links TRBV28 to TRBJ2-3; 14 bases fit TRBD2. In germline, CDR1 is MDHEN, CDR2 SYDVKM. V was pared by 5 bases and J by 11 bases, with 6 bases of the junction left unmatched. The CDR3 consists of 14 residues.

The chain is built from TRBV3-1 and TRBJ2-3; 7 nucleotides match TRBD1. Unmatched junction bases numbered 3, after V lost 5 bases and J lost 4 bases. Germline CDR1 LGHDT, CDR2 YNNKEL (reference sequence). The CDR3 has 13 residues. The CDR3 DNA is TGTGCCAGCAGCAGGGGGCGATCAGATACGCAGTATTTT. Translating gives CASSRGRSDTQYF.

In its sample, this clonotype was seen a few times. The chain links TRBV13 to TRBJ1-4, with D possibly being TRBD1 (5 bases). Trimming removed 5 bases from V and 13 bases from J, with 17 bases in between. CDR1 is PRHDT, CDR2 FYEKMQ, per germline (reference sequence). The CDR3 consists of 13 residues. The CDR3 DNA is TGTGCCAGCAGCGGGCAGGGAGGGGAGAGACTGTTTTTT. It encodes CASSGQGGERLFF.